This T cell receptor (beta chain) was captured in a study of T cells in localized non-small cell lung cancer. The study's findings and limits: Researchers found a median around 50 of the top 100 tumor clones in adjacent lung. The study linked higher blood T cell density to longer overall survival. Heterogeneity remains possible, as sequencing covered one tumor region only.

Measured with immunoSEQ multiplex PCR; TCRdb has only the in-frame clones, and not every one. The data hold approximately 10,000 clones, with just under 90% observed a single time. The CDR3 runs to 15 residues. The V gene's germline CDR1 is MNHEY and CDR2 SVGAGI. V was shortened by 6 bases and J by 3 bases, with 18 bases between the two germline ends. On this clone: Antigen: not known.

The sample consisted of peripheral blood, taken before any cancer treatment. The chain uses TRBV6-5 and TRBJ2-7; D is tentatively TRBD1 or TRBD2 (6 bases each). The origin of this receptor is a female donor older than 55 with stage II squamous cell lung carcinoma. The DNA for the CDR3 is TGTGCCAGCAGCCGGGACGGGGGCGCATTCTACGAGCAGTACGTC. Its protein product is CASSRDGGAFYEQYV.